The next 17 T cell receptor beta chains were all read from a single sample in a study of shared clonotypes between healthy human individuals (dated by TCRdb to 2020 to 2022). Preparation of the library involved the immunoSEQ multiplex PCR assay. Here the immuneACCESS table is served through TCRdb, limited to in-frame sequences with V and J called. Missing clones are a known gap in these copies; in checked studies unresolved V genes cover under half, and the rest lacks a known reason. The sample contains about 2.3 million clones, 85% to 95% of them found a single time. About 0.39% of the sample rests with the top ten. Sequenced: naive CD4+ T cells from PBMCs. Taken with the paper, the label for cell subset or site translates to: CD45RA+ positively selected. These receptors all come from a man aged 18 to 29 in good health. Some clones in this sample may be carry-over from other donors' samples.

The gene calls are TRBV5-4 and TRBJ2-7; 9 nucleotides line up with TRBD2. V dropped 6 bases and J dropped 5; count of bases not matched to a gene: 15. Germline V CDR1 and CDR2: SGHNT, YYREEE (reference sequence). CDR3 length: 16 amino acids. The CDR3 protein is CASTRAGQAGGDEQYF. Here the CDR3 DNA reads TGTGCCAGCACCAGGGCGGGGCAGGCGGGAGGGGACGAGCAGTACTTC. Full variable domain (remainder filled in from reference TRBV5-4 and TRBJ2-7): ETGVTQSPTHLIKTRGQQVTLRCSSQSGHNTVSWYQQALGQGPQFIFQYYREEENGRGNFPPRFSGLQFPNYSSELNVNALELDDSALYLCASTRAGQAGGDEQYFGPGTRLTVT.

The chain has TRBV28 and TRBJ2-1, with D possibly matching TRBD2 (5 bases). V lost 5 bases and J 15 bases, leaving 14 bases between the germline ends. Germline CDR1 reads MDHEN; CDR2 reads SYDVKM. CDR3 size: 11 residues. CDR3 DNA: TGTGCCAGCAGTATGGGATTTCGGGGGTTCTTC. Translation: CASSMGFRGFF.

V usage is TRBV27 and J usage is TRBJ2-5, with TRBD1 identical over 9 bases. V lost 2 bases and J lost 2; bases outside the gene matches: 9. The germline CDR1 and CDR2 sequences are MNHEY and SMNVEV (reference sequence). The CDR3 covers 17 residues. CDR3 DNA: TGTGCCAGCAGTTTACCCCCGGGACAGGGTAAACAAGAGACCCAGTACTTC. Protein product: CASSLPPGQGKQETQYF.

This clone was counted a few times. V is TRBV5-1 and J is TRBJ2-2; 11 bases are a match to TRBD2. This CDR3 is built from 17 residues. After removal of 4 bases from V and 2 bases from J, the junction contained 7 bases not matched to a gene. From germline, CDR1 is SGHRS and CDR2 YFSETQ. DNA for the CDR3: TGCGCCAGCAGCGGACTTAGCGGGAGGGCCAACACCGGGGAGCTGTTTTTT. Amino acid sequence: CASSGLSGRANTGELFF.

This clone appeared a single time. The rearrangement links TRBV28 to TRBJ1-1; 9 bases match TRBD1. CDR1 is MDHEN and CDR2 is SYDVKM in the germline V gene. The CDR3 has 16 amino acids. The V and J ends lost 2 bases and 0 bases, in that order; junction bases with no gene match: 4. The CDR3 spells CASSLLTGGLNTEAFF. The CDR3 bases are TGTGCCAGCAGTTTACTCACAGGGGGCTTGAACACTGAAGCTTTCTTT.

Concerning this clone itself: Different DNA sequences within this sample yield the same CDR3. CDR3 region: CASSRLAGTYEQYF. The CDR3 DNA follows: TGTGCCAGCAGTAGACTAGCGGGAACCTACGAGCAGTACTTC. The chain links TRBV27 to TRBJ2-7; TRBD2 matches at 11 bases. Trimming at V came to 5 bases and at J to 2 bases, leaving 2 bases not matched to a gene. The germline gives CDR1 MNHEY, CDR2 SMNVEV (reference sequence). The CDR3 has 14 residues.

The gene calls are TRBV4-1 and TRBJ1-5; 9 bases fit TRBD1. The germline V gene has CDR1 MGHRA and CDR2 YSYEKL. Losses at the gene ends were 2 bases for V and 6 bases for J; bases not matched to a gene: 5. The CDR3 consists of 15 residues. This CDR3 reads CASSQRGQGGQPQHF. CDR3 nucleotide sequence: TGCGCCAGCAGCCAACGGGGACAGGGTGGTCAGCCCCAGCATTTT.

As DNA, the CDR3 is TGTGCCAGCAGCTCTAGTCCCCGGACTTATGGCTACACCTTC. Translating gives CASSSSPRTYGYTF. The gene calls are TRBV7-6 and TRBJ1-2; D remains ambiguous. CDR1 and CDR2 (germline): SGHVS, FNYEAQ. Trimming left V 4 bases short and J 5 bases short, with 14 bases between. This CDR3 contains 14 residues.

This chain links TRBV6-5 with TRBJ1-1; 9 bases map to TRBD1. Trimming took 6 bases from V and 6 from J; bases not matched to a gene: 8. This CDR3 is 14 amino acids long. CDR1 MNHEY and CDR2 SVGAGI come from the germline V gene. CDR3 nucleotides: TGTGCCAGCAGACGACCGGGACAGGGCCCTGAAGCTTTCTTT. It translates to CASRRPGQGPEAFF.

The chain combines TRBV18 with TRBJ1-1, with D unresolved. Germline V gives CDR1 KGHSH, CDR2 LQKENI. The CDR3 sequence is 13 residues long. The V end lost 8 bases, the J end lost 3 bases, and 13 bases lay between the germline ends. CDR3 DNA: TGTGCCAGCAAACAGTCCTGGGACACTGAAGCTTTCTTT. The encoded protein is CASKQSWDTEAFF.

The chain couples TRBV18 to TRBJ2-1; 8 nucleotides line up with TRBD2. The CDR3 contains 17 residues. Germline lookup yields CDR1 KGHSH and CDR2 LQKENI. V trimming: 2 bases; J trimming: 0 bases; junction bases outside the gene matches: 6. In DNA form, the CDR3 reads TGTGCCAGCTCACCAGGAATAGCGGGAAGCTCCTACAATGAGCAGTTCTTC. Protein: CASSPGIAGSSYNEQFF.

The chain couples TRBV4-1 to TRBJ1-1; D gene ambiguous. Deletions cut 3 bases from V and 5 bases from J, with 16 bases between. The CDR3 consists of 15 residues. Germline V gives CDR1 MGHRA, CDR2 YSYEKL. The CDR3 reads CASSHPPTRATEAFF. Here the CDR3 DNA reads TGCGCCAGCAGCCATCCCCCGACAAGGGCGACTGAAGCTTTCTTT.

The chain combines TRBV5-3 with TRBJ1-5, with 8 bases aligning to TRBD1. TRBV5-3 is marked as an open reading frame, function uncertain. The CDR3 extends over 15 amino acids. The trim removed 3 bases at V and 8 bases at J, leaving 10 bases unmatched. The CDR3: CARSSHRTGKEPQHF. Here the CDR3 DNA reads TGTGCCAGAAGCTCTCACCGGACAGGGAAGGAGCCCCAGCATTTT.

In the case of this clone: Germline is not matched at one junction end, which may reflect a read error. V gene TRBV2 combines with J gene TRBJ2-5; 8 bases fit TRBD1. Germline values: CDR1 SNHLY, CDR2 FYNNEI. CDR3 length: 13 residues. The CDR3: CASGGQDQETQYF. The DNA of the CDR3 is TGTGCCAGCGGGGGACAGGACCAGGAGACCCAGTACTTC.

The chain has TRBV5-4 and TRBJ2-2; possible D gene TRBD1, 6 bases. The CDR3 sequence is 14 residues long. Germline loops: CDR1 SGHNT, CDR2 YYREEE (reference sequence). V lost 4 bases, J lost 6 bases, and 13 bases lay in between. CDR3 sequence reads: CASSVDSTAGELFF. CDR3 bases: TGTGCCAGCAGCGTGGACAGTACCGCCGGGGAGCTGTTTTTT.

V gene TRBV5-1 combines with J gene TRBJ2-5, with D tentatively TRBD2 (5 bases). Deletions cut 4 bases from V and 5 bases from J, with 15 bases between. Germline V gene data show CDR1 as SGHRS and CDR2 as YFSETQ. The CDR3 runs to 14 residues. CDR3 DNA: TGCGCCAGCAGCCCCCGGGGAGAAGGGGAGACCCAGTACTTC. As protein: CASSPRGEGETQYF.

This clone was detected only once. The J gene is TRBJ2-7, the V gene TRBV5-1; a possible D gene is TRBD1 (6 bases). CDR1 and CDR2 from the germline V gene are SGHRS and YFSETQ. There are 15 residues in the CDR3. Trimming stripped 4 bases from V and 6 bases from J, with 20 bases between. CDR3 residues: CASSLLPREQGEQYF. DNA for the CDR3: TGCGCCAGCAGCCTCCTACCCAGGGAACAGGGCGAGCAGTACTTC.